The clone carrying this TCR beta chain was counted a few times. The sample belongs to a study of blood T cell repertoires in COVID-19. Germline lookup yields CDR1 LGHDT and CDR2 YNNKEL (reference sequence). Trimming shortened V by 3 bases and J by 0 bases, and 7 bases separated the two germline ends. This CDR3 is built from 14 residues. Original processing notes: The authors estimated nucleated cell counts from reference gene primer amplification. Assay used: immunoSEQ multiplex PCR; TCRdb lists only in-frame clones, some missing. V and J calls and clone size follow that table, whereas D and trimming were derived from the DNA. The table has about 91,000 clones, around 79% seen once; the top ten hold approximately 9.3%.

This TCR was sampled from a woman over 75 with acute or convalescent COVID-19. The chain couples TRBV3-1 (or the pseudogene TRBV3-2) to TRBJ2-3; possibly TRBD2 for D (6 bases). Sequencing input: peripheral blood. This CDR3 reads CASSQLASTDTQYF. The DNA of the CDR3 is TGTGCCAGCAGCCAGCTAGCGAGCACAGATACGCAGTATTTT.